Reported below is one T cell receptor beta chain. This clone's antigen is unknown. Germline trimming amounts to 7 bases on V and 0 bases on J, with 5 as the count of junction bases outside the gene matches. Taken from cysteine to phenylalanine, the CDR3 has 14 residues. Just CDR3 DNA is preserved here, 42 bases in frame from base 1. According to the germline V gene (reference sequence), CDR1 reads MNHNY and CDR2 reads SVGAGI. This specimen belongs to a study of cytomegalovirus exposure and HLA in healthy donors (dated by TCRdb to between 2016 and 2019). General notes on the study: According to an earlier analysis of 587 of the donors, about 179 million T cells yielded roughly 110 million unique TCR beta sequences and about 300 Gb of sequence data. Approximately 300 gigabases of sequencing data and about 92 million unique TCR sequences made up an early release that covered over 550 HLA-typed donors. Among the roughly 390 genotyped donors, about 83% belonged to the genetic ancestry cluster associated with self-reported Caucasian donors. The study aimed to test whether cataloging public T cell receptors could reveal signatures of past pathogen exposure. The study profiled the T cell repertoires of around 700 subjects by immunosequencing and related them to cytomegalovirus serostatus. A separate validation cohort of 90 to 150 different subjects was used in addition to the 666-subject first cohort. High-throughput TCR immunosequencing, statistical association of individual TCRs with disease status, and machine learning were combined to predict cytomegalovirus infection status. To study patterns of TCR occurrence, a later analysis re-analyzed previously published TCR beta repertoires from 500 to 850 donors and added high-resolution HLA genotyping. Rather than using new phenotypic data, the later analysis identified candidate immune exposures from TCR beta sequences and from how often those sequences occurred across donors. An earlier analysis of several hundred of the donors applied high-throughput TCR beta sequencing to assess whether each TCR beta V gene segment acted as functional or pseudogenic. Donor age, sex, ethnicity and CMV serostatus were compiled alongside the repertoire data. In a later genetic analysis, genome-wide SNP genotypes for about three fifths of the roughly 670 donors were used, and that subset was treated as a discovery cohort. Every repertoire in the discovery cohort had been generated on one and the same sequencing platform. HLA typing covered class I and class II loci at four-digit resolution. Typing coverage varied by locus: roughly 629-640 donors for A, B, C, DRB1 and DQB1; under 550 for DQA1; around 610 for DPA1; 450 to 480 for DPB1. A few DR-DQ haplotypes were handled as single units for association and clustering because linkage in the cohort was strong. Among around 400 genotyped donors of the cohort, an average of around 240,000 unique TCR beta nucleotide sequences were sequenced per donor, roughly a sixth of them non-productive.

The paper as a whole reports these results and caveats: In a later genetic analysis, fewer N-insertions in productive TCRs were reported among donors in an Asian-associated ancestry cluster than the roughly 700-donor mean. The classifier was reported to diagnose cytomegalovirus status with high specificity and sensitivity in both the original and validation cohorts. Compared with equally common non-associated chains, HLA-associated TCR beta chains in a later analysis were more clonally expanded and had lower generation probabilities. Three of the identified cytomegalovirus-associated TCR beta chains were confirmed in vitro to be specific for cytomegalovirus antigens. Most TCR sequences were observed very rarely across donors, whereas some public TCRs were present in many individuals. Specific HLA alleles were associated with about 17,000 TCR beta sequences at a false discovery rate of 0.05 in a later analysis. A cluster of highly shared sequence variants was judged likely to be a technical artifact of the sequencing pipeline. Linkage disequilibrium might explain the correlated functional status among segregating V segments, but an unknown experimental factor could not be ruled out. CMV serostatus was the only immune exposure information available for the cohort. Some 16 rarely observed V segments, including chromosome 9 orphons, were excluded from the earlier analysis of a few hundred of the donors because counts were too low. The study listed 150 to 200 TCR beta chains as associated with cytomegalovirus. According to a later analysis, most CMV-associated TCR beta chains appeared to be HLA-restricted, and the HLA associations seemed to be driven largely by CMV exposure. Strong co-occurrence of HLA alleles, especially DR and DQ, made assigning TCR associations to individual alleles difficult. Sequencing depth was assumed to be roughly uniform across donors in the presence/absence analyses, though that assumption may not hold. In a later analysis, the rate of TCR association differed among HLA loci, with DRB1 alleles having the most associated TCRs and HLA-C alleles having the fewest. The cohort was sequenced for TCR beta chains only, and without alpha or paired-chain data the features that could be detected were limited. A further reported finding was that TCR beta sequences accurately predicted the HLA-A and HLA-B alleles for most subjects in the first cohort. It was suggested by the authors that the approach could potentially be generalized to other disease states and immunological phenotypes. Because HLA typing was missing for some donors at each locus, association tests included only the typed subset. A later genetic analysis associated a missense DCLRE1C variant with V-gene and J-gene trimming of TCR beta chains, and an independent cohort replicated the association. The 87-base-pair reads could not distinguish some IMGT-functional V segments, including TRBV6-2 and TRBV6-3, so those segments were excluded. In an earlier analysis of around 600 of the donors, most TCR beta V segments were observed in productive rearrangements about 87% or about 30% of the time, broadly matching IMGT annotations. In a later analysis, several top co-occurrence clusters were reported to appear linked to parvovirus B19, influenza, CMV and Epstein-Barr virus.

The cohort was made up of approximately 670 healthy bone marrow donors. All cohort members were sampled while nominally healthy, although unrecorded immune exposures were likely present. The donor was CMV seronegative and belonged to the group of 350 or so seronegative cohort members. Each donor provided a peripheral blood sample, and peripheral blood mononuclear cells were used for TCR beta sequencing. The Qiagen DNeasy Blood Extraction Kit was used to extract genomic DNA from the blood cell samples. Libraries were built with the immunoSEQ multiplex PCR assay. For the multiplex PCR, a mixture combining 60 forward primers for TCR Vbeta segments and 13 reverse primers for TCR Jbeta segments was used. Amplification of the CDR3 region of rearranged TCR beta genes was performed with a multiplex PCR assay on genomic DNA. Amplified TCR beta libraries were sequenced as 87-base-pair reads on the Illumina HiSeq System. The study's processing was this. In a later analysis, some 80 million unique TCR beta chains were counted across the roughly 610 repertoires, and around 10 million of these chains were shared by at least two donors. Raw reads were error-corrected and collapsed into unique sequences by a nearest-neighbor algorithm in which closely related sequences were merged to remove PCR and sequencing errors. CDR3 sequences were aligned to IMGT reference sequences to assign V, D and J gene segments. Each retained sequence needed at least a six-nucleotide match to both a V gene segment and a J gene segment. A rearrangement was called productive if the CDR3 had no stop codons and remained in frame with V and J, and every other rearrangement was called non-productive. Following IMGT convention, CDR3 was defined as the stretch from the second conserved V-encoded cysteine to the conserved J-encoded phenylalanine. The earlier analysis of 500 to 600 of the donors excluded sequences that lacked an unambiguous match to a single V gene segment. In an earlier analysis of around 590 of the donors, a V segment was called functional when productive rearrangements were above 56.7%, and segregating when the standard deviation between donors exceeded 5%. A statistical classification framework was built to diagnose cytomegalovirus status from the catalog of TCR beta chain sequences. In a later analysis, V and J genes were assigned by comparing TCR nucleotide sequences against IMGT/GENE-DB human TR gene sequences. Using the TCRdist pipeline, a later analysis assigned CDR3 sequences along with most-parsimonious VDJ recombination scenarios. In a later analysis, each TCR beta chain was defined by its CDR3 amino acid sequence together with its V-gene family, and reads lacking a unique V-gene family were excluded. A later analysis removed 550 to 650 highly shared, low-generation-probability nucleotide sequences to deal with suspected cross-contamination and a sequencing artifact. In a later analysis, a clonal expansion index was calculated for each public chain from normalized within-repertoire ranks of inferred template counts. In a later analysis, generation probabilities were computed with a VDJ recombination model fitted to out-of-frame rearrangements, and the resulting probabilities were checked against IGoR. In a later analysis, hypergeometric tests were used to score TCR-TCR, TCR-HLA and TCR-CMV co-occurrence, with a repertoire-size bias correction applied to TCR pairs. To estimate false discovery rates, a later analysis permuted the HLA or CMV assignments 20 times. In a later analysis, co-occurring TCRs were grouped with DBSCAN, and TCRdist sequence similarity was added when clustering was performed within HLA-allele-positive subsets. For co-occurrence clustering, repertoires with fewer than 30,000 or more than 120,000 public chains were excluded, along with five repertoires with anomalous nucleotide sharing. Entries here come from immuneACCESS through TCRdb and include only in-frame sequences with V and J called. Some clones fail to appear in such tables; in the studies checked, an unresolved V gene covers under half of the shortfall, and the cause of the remainder is unknown. The DNA gave D and trimming, while V, J and clone size come from that table. This sample's listing comprises some 76,000 clones. The top ten clones comprise about 0.83% of the sample.

The TCR comes from a boy between 10 and 17 years old in good health and CMV-seronegative. In this chain, TRBV6-6 is recombined with TRBJ2-7; TRBD1 matches 8 bases in the middle. The specimen was PBMCs. The DNA sequence is TGTGCCAGCACCGACGGACAGGGCTCCTACGAGCAGTACTTC. Translation gives CASTDGQGSYEQYF.